The rows below give T cell receptor beta chains drawn from one sample of a study of T cell changes during pregnancy in multiple sclerosis. TCRdb's copy holds only in-frame clones and misses some; the assay was immunoSEQ multiplex PCR. The table records around 66,000 clones, 90% of them present only once. The starting material was peripheral blood, obtained in the first trimester of pregnancy. The receptors originated from a female donor in good health, enrolled as a control in a pregnancy study. Both conserved end residues are part of each CDR3. A D gene is named only where the DNA matches it firmly. Clone size is stated in some rows and not others, as once, few, many or a class when expanded.

abundance: NA
v_gene: TRBV5-1
d_gene: NA
CDR3aa: CASSLASSGARVYGYTF

abundance: NA
v_gene: TRBV19
d_gene: TRBD1
CDR3aa: CASRDRGGGNQPQHF

abundance: NA
v_gene: TRBV7-6
d_gene: NA
CDR3aa: CASSTRDYGYTF

abundance: NA
v_gene: TRBV6-5
d_gene: NA
CDR3aa: CASSYSIPVDRGAFF

abundance: NA
v_gene: TRBV2
d_gene: NA
CDR3aa: CASSERVSTDTQYF

abundance: NA
v_gene: TRBV6-6
d_gene: NA
CDR3aa: CASSSQALRETQYF

abundance: NA
v_gene: TRBV2
d_gene: TRBD1
CDR3aa: CAATGTALNEAFF

abundance: NA
v_gene: TRBV5-1
d_gene: TRBD1
CDR3aa: CASSPGPGTGWYGYTF

abundance: once
v_gene: TRBV9
d_gene: NA
CDR3aa: CASSAFTGPGNTIYF

abundance: NA
v_gene: TRBV28
d_gene: TRBD1
CDR3aa: CASSLFPGQGGNTEAFF

abundance: once
v_gene: TRBV5-4
d_gene: NA
CDR3aa: CASSDKARYEQYF

abundance: NA
v_gene: TRBV19
d_gene: TRBD2
CDR3aa: CASSIDLAVYNEQFF

abundance: NA
v_gene: TRBV6-5
d_gene: NA
CDR3aa: CASSYSIIRDSPLHF

abundance: NA
v_gene: TRBV18
d_gene: NA
CDR3aa: CASLYGGLYGYTF

abundance: NA
v_gene: TRBV30
d_gene: TRBD2
CDR3aa: CAWGREGSEETQYF

abundance: NA
v_gene: TRBV9
d_gene: TRBD1
CDR3aa: CASSNRDRPGNEQYF

abundance: NA
v_gene: TRBV5-1
d_gene: TRBD1
CDR3aa: CASSLEAGTAWYTF

abundance: NA
v_gene: TRBV18
d_gene: NA
CDR3aa: CASSLGQTNYGYTF

abundance: NA
v_gene: TRBV2
d_gene: NA
CDR3aa: CASTLEGRADTQYF

abundance: once
v_gene: TRBV5-1
d_gene: NA
CDR3aa: CASSLGRDSRDGEQYF

abundance: NA
v_gene: TRBV6-1
d_gene: NA
CDR3aa: CASSEVRNYEQYF

abundance: NA
v_gene: TRBV27
d_gene: NA
CDR3aa: CASRPPGRTEAFF

abundance: NA
v_gene: TRBV13
d_gene: NA
CDR3aa: CASSLGGQWVEKLFF

abundance: NA
v_gene: TRBV5-1
d_gene: NA
CDR3aa: CASSFGSIYGYTF

abundance: NA
v_gene: TRBV7-2
d_gene: TRBD2
CDR3aa: CASSPGGVAQYF

abundance: NA
v_gene: TRBV7-2
d_gene: NA
CDR3aa: CASSSQGNKAYEQYF

abundance: once
v_gene: TRBV10-3
d_gene: TRBD2
CDR3aa: CAISDGSGKGLGNEQFF

abundance: once
v_gene: TRBV4-3
d_gene: NA
CDR3aa: CASRASFGPNEQFF

abundance: NA
v_gene: TRBV6-5
d_gene: TRBD1
CDR3aa: CASRYGTDSEQYF

abundance: NA
v_gene: TRBV9
d_gene: NA
CDR3aa: CASSVRQTPYNEQFF

abundance: NA
v_gene: TRBV6-4
d_gene: TRBD2
CDR3aa: CASSPSGGDTGELFF

abundance: few
v_gene: TRBV7-9
d_gene: NA
CDR3aa: CASTPLGGTEAFF

abundance: NA
v_gene: TRBV28
d_gene: TRBD2
CDR3aa: CASSLDGRGYNEQFF

abundance: NA
v_gene: TRBV7-9
d_gene: NA
CDR3aa: CASSFNRGVNTEAFF

abundance: NA
v_gene: TRBV5-1
d_gene: TRBD2
CDR3aa: CASSLPAGNEQFF

abundance: NA
v_gene: TRBV6-5
d_gene: NA
CDR3aa: CASSYRSPGVYGYTF

abundance: NA
v_gene: TRBV11-3
d_gene: TRBD1
CDR3aa: CASSLTGGTYEQYF

abundance: NA
v_gene: TRBV27
d_gene: TRBD1
CDR3aa: CASSLQGASYQETQYF

abundance: NA
v_gene: TRBV5-5
d_gene: TRBD1
CDR3aa: CASSLVGTATYEQYF

abundance: NA
v_gene: TRBV9
d_gene: TRBD2
CDR3aa: CASSARIRLAGDTDTQYF

abundance: once
v_gene: TRBV19
d_gene: TRBD2
CDR3aa: CASSSRTSSYNEQFF

abundance: once
v_gene: TRBV14
d_gene: NA
CDR3aa: CASSQTQETQYF

abundance: NA
v_gene: TRBV7-2
d_gene: NA
CDR3aa: CASSSGLSGANVLTF

abundance: NA
v_gene: TRBV27
d_gene: TRBD2
CDR3aa: CASSLAGDYNEQFF

abundance: NA
v_gene: TRBV18
d_gene: TRBD2
CDR3aa: CASSLAGGTHNEQFF

abundance: NA
v_gene: TRBV14
d_gene: TRBD1
CDR3aa: CASSHLPSGTGSYEQYF

abundance: NA
v_gene: TRBV18
d_gene: TRBD1
CDR3aa: CASFPIMGRGRLLLQPQHF

abundance: NA
v_gene: TRBV6-5
d_gene: TRBD1
CDR3aa: CASSYSGDSSYNEQFF

abundance: NA
v_gene: TRBV19
d_gene: TRBD1
CDR3aa: CATKGQSNTEAFF

abundance: NA
v_gene: TRBV7-2
d_gene: NA
CDR3aa: CASSPYTGFNEKLFF

abundance: NA
v_gene: TRBV5-6
d_gene: NA
CDR3aa: CASSLTGSGADTQYF

abundance: NA
v_gene: TRBV14
d_gene: NA
CDR3aa: CASSQDLNAETVGQNTEAFF

abundance: NA
v_gene: TRBV5-6
d_gene: NA
CDR3aa: CASSLGVEAFF

abundance: NA
v_gene: TRBV15
d_gene: NA
CDR3aa: CATSRDHLSGFTGANVLTF

abundance: NA
v_gene: TRBV30
d_gene: NA
CDR3aa: CAWSVRGADIQYF